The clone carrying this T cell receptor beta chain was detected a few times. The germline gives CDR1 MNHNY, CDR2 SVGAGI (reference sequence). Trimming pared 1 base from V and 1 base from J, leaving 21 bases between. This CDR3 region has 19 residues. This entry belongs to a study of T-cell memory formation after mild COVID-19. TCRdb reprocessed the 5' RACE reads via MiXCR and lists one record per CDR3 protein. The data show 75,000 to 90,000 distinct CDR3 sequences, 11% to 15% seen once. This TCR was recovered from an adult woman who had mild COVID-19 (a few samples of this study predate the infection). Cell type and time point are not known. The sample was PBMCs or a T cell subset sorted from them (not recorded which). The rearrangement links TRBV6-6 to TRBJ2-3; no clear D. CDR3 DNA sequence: TGTGCCAGCAGTTACTTCTCCGGGCCCTCCTTGGCTGGCACAGATACGCAGTATTTT. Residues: CASSYFSGPSLAGTDTQYF.